The 18 T cell receptor beta chains below were found in one sample sequenced in a study of beta chain features in type 1 diabetes. The isolated RNA, all of it, was reverse transcribed, so expressed TCRB transcripts were what got sequenced. The protocol was immunoSEQ multiplex PCR, while the TCRdb copy is restricted to in-frame clones and leaves out a portion. The data contain roughly 290,000 clones, under 8.5% of them singletons. The sequenced sample was central memory CD4+ T cells from blood. The receptors here all came from a young woman in good health.

This clone was detected only a few times. The CDR3 here is CASSPWVSEQYF. CDR3 bases: TGTGCCAGCAGCCCCTGGGTGAGCGAGCAGTACTTC. The chain employs TRBV7-2 and TRBJ2-7; D is uncertain. Germline V lookup: CDR1 SGHTA, CDR2 FQGNSA. Trimming stripped 5 bases from V and 6 bases from J, with 11 bases between. The CDR3 consists of 12 residues.

This clone was seen only a few times. In DNA form, the CDR3 reads TGTGCCAGCAGCCAAGATGCCGGCGGGAGGACTTACAATGAGCAGTTCTTC. Translated: CASSQDAGGRTYNEQFF. V usage is TRBV5-4 and J usage is TRBJ2-1; 8 nucleotides line up with TRBD2. In germline, CDR1 is SGHNT, CDR2 YYREEE (reference sequence). The CDR3 contains 17 residues. Trimming at V came to 4 bases and at J to 4 bases, leaving 13 bases not matched to a gene.

The sample holds a few counts of this clone. The chain carries TRBV2 and TRBJ1-4; 9 bases fit TRBD1. The CDR3 extends over 13 amino acids. Germline CDR1 and CDR2: SNHLY and FYNNEI. With V trimmed by 7 bases and J by 6 bases, 3 bases remained unmatched. The CDR3, as DNA: TGTGCCAGCACTGGACAGGGGTATGAAAAACTGTTTTTT. Amino acids: CASTGQGYEKLFF.

J is TRBJ1-5 and V is TRBV7-8, with 9 bases aligning to TRBD1. This CDR3 contains 15 residues. In germline, CDR1 is SGHVS, CDR2 FQNEAQ. V lost 5 bases to trimming and J lost 9 bases; unmatched junction nucleotides: 11. CDR3 residues: CASSVTGGGPGPQHF. Written as DNA, the CDR3 is TGTGCCAGCAGCGTGACAGGGGGTGGCCCAGGGCCCCAGCATTTT.

This clone was seen only a few times. This sequence joins TRBV4-1 and TRBJ1-4, with 9 bases fitting TRBD1. Looked up from germline, CDR1 is MGHRA and CDR2 is YSYEKL. Germline trimming cut 3 bases from V and 5 bases from J; bases unmatched to any gene: 16. The CDR3 length is 19 residues. For the CDR3, the DNA is TGCGCCAGCAGCCAGGACGCCGGGACAGGGTTCGTTGGGAATGAAAAACTGTTTTTT. It translates to CASSQDAGTGFVGNEKLFF.

In this sample, this clone turned up once. The V call is TRBV5-6, the J call TRBJ2-7; no clear D. Trimming removed 0 bases at V and 0 bases at J, with 13 bases between. The CDR3 contains 16 residues. CDR1 and CDR2 from the germline V gene are SGHDT and YYEEEE. The CDR3 bases are TGTGCCAGCAGCTTGGAGTCGGCGGAAAGCTCCTACGAGCAGTACTTC. It specifies CASSLESAESSYEQYF.

The V call is TRBV4-1, the J call TRBJ1-2, with D tentatively TRBD1 (5 bases). The CDR3 is 14 residues long. Germline CDR1 and CDR2: MGHRA and YSYEKL. V lost 1 base and J 7 bases, leaving 13 bases between the germline ends. CDR3 region: CASSQGGVTGGYTF. The CDR3 coding sequence is TGCGCCAGCAGCCAAGGAGGGGTAACGGGTGGCTACACCTTC.

This clone has ten or more counts. The chain uses TRBV28 and TRBJ1-6; D is uncertain. The CDR3 consists of 13 residues. Germline loops: CDR1 MDHEN, CDR2 SYDVKM. The V end was cut by 8 bases, the J end by 9 bases, with 14 bases between. CDR3 protein: CASLRAGSSPLHF. The DNA of the CDR3 is TGTGCCAGCCTGAGGGCCGGTTCTTCACCCCTCCACTTT.

This clone showed up just a few times. V and J are TRBV5-1 and TRBJ2-1, with D maybe TRBD2 (5 bases). The V gene's germline CDR1 is SGHRS and CDR2 YFSETQ. Trimming cost V 4 bases and J 5 bases, with 22 bases left between them. CDR3 length: 17 amino acids. This chain's CDR3 is CASSTAPSTRRNNEQFF. CDR3 DNA sequence: TGCGCCAGCAGCACCGCCCCATCCACCAGGAGGAACAATGAGCAGTTCTTC.

The rearrangement uses TRBV19 and TRBJ2-7; D is ambiguous. Trimming cost V 3 bases and J 0 bases, with 9 bases left between them. The CDR3 contains 14 residues. Germline V gene sequence: CDR1 LNHDA, CDR2 SQIVND (reference sequence). In nucleotides, the CDR3 is TGTGCCAGTAGTATTGGTTGGGGCTCCTACGAGCAGTACTTC. Its translation: CASSIGWGSYEQYF. The full variable domain, completed using reference TRBV19 and TRBJ2-7, is DGGITQSPKYLFRKEGQNVTLSCEQNLNHDAMYWYRQDPGQGLRLIYYSQIVNDFQKGDIAEGYSVSREKKESFPLTVTSAQKNPTAFYLCASSIGWGSYEQYFGPGTRLTVT.

The rearrangement joins TRBV6-5 to TRBJ1-5, with D uncertain. Trimming removed 5 bases from V and 6 bases from J, with 11 bases in between. CDR3 length: 13 amino acids. Germline CDR1 reads MNHEY; CDR2 reads SVGAGI. The CDR3 nucleotides are TGTGCCAGCAGTCCTAAACACACTCAGCCCCAGCATTTT. It is translated as CASSPKHTQPQHF.

This rearrangement joins TRBV9 to TRBJ2-2; 7 bases align to TRBD2. J gave up 2 bases and V 4 bases, and 5 bases lay outside the gene matches. The germline CDR1 and CDR2 sequences are SGDLS and YYNGEE. This CDR3 has 15 amino acids. The CDR3 DNA follows: TGTGCCAGCAGCCCTCGCGGGGGAAACACCGGGGAGCTGTTTTTT. As protein: CASSPRGGNTGELFF. Based on the CDR3 plus reference TRBV9 and TRBJ2-2, the full variable domain is DSGVTQTPKHLITATGQRVTLRCSPRSGDLSVYWYQQSLDQGLQFLIQYYNGEERAKGNILERFSAQQFPDLHSELNLSSLELGDSALYFCASSPRGGNTGELFFGEGSRLTVL.

V gene TRBV7-2 combines with J gene TRBJ2-1, with a tentative D call TRBD2 (5 bases). From germline, CDR1 is SGHTA and CDR2 FQGNSA. Trimming cost V 6 bases and J 6 bases, with 18 bases left between them. The CDR3 has 15 amino acids. The CDR3 nucleotides read TGTGCCAGCAGTAAAATGACGGCGGGTTTCAATGAGCAGTTCTTC. This translates into CASSKMTAGFNEQFF.

In its sample, this clone was seen many times. This CDR3 is also generated by other DNA sequences in the sample. The chain uses TRBV30 and TRBJ1-5; perhaps TRBD1 as D (6 bases). Trimming pared 0 bases from V and 5 bases from J, leaving 8 bases between. This CDR3 is built from 13 residues. Germline V gene data show CDR1 as GTSNPN and CDR2 as SVGIG (reference sequence). In DNA, the CDR3 is TGTGCCTGGAGTGTACAGGGAGATCAGCCCCAGCATTTT. It translates to CAWSVQGDQPQHF.

The chain is built from TRBV30 and TRBJ1-2; no clear D gene. V shed 3 bases and J shed 8 bases, with 16 bases lying between them. This CDR3 has 13 amino acids. CDR1 and CDR2 (germline): GTSNPN, SVGIG (reference sequence). As DNA, the CDR3 is TGTGCCTGGAGCCCCAGGCCACTTGGAGGCTACACCTTC. As protein: CAWSPRPLGGYTF.

The sample holds a few counts of this clone. The rearrangement links TRBV5-4 to TRBJ2-2; D gene ambiguous. Germline lookup yields CDR1 SGHNT and CDR2 YYREEE (reference sequence). V was shortened by 0 bases and J by 5 bases, with 5 bases between the two germline ends. This CDR3 is built from 13 residues. The CDR3 DNA sequence: TGTGCCAGCAGCTTGGGGGGTACCGGGGAGCTGTTTTTT. It translates to CASSLGGTGELFF.

This clone was picked up a small number of times. The rearrangement uses TRBV6-1 and TRBJ2-7; TRBD1 agrees at 9 bases. The V gene end was trimmed by 4 bases and the J gene end by 6 bases; junction bases not matched to a gene: 7. The length of the CDR3 is 14 residues. The germline CDR1 and CDR2 sequences are MNHNS and SASEGT. CDR3 residues: CASSGHRGRGEQYV. The CDR3 DNA reads as TGTGCCAGCAGTGGACACAGGGGGCGCGGCGAGCAGTACGTC.

This clone has just a few counts. V gene TRBV5-8 combines with J gene TRBJ2-7; D gene unclear. CDR1 and CDR2 from the germline V gene are SGHTS and YDEGEE. Trimming cost V 2 bases and J 6 bases, with 12 bases left between them. This CDR3 has 13 amino acids. The CDR3 reads CASSFTSTGEQYV. CDR3 in DNA: TGTGCCAGCAGCTTTACATCGACGGGCGAGCAGTACGTC.